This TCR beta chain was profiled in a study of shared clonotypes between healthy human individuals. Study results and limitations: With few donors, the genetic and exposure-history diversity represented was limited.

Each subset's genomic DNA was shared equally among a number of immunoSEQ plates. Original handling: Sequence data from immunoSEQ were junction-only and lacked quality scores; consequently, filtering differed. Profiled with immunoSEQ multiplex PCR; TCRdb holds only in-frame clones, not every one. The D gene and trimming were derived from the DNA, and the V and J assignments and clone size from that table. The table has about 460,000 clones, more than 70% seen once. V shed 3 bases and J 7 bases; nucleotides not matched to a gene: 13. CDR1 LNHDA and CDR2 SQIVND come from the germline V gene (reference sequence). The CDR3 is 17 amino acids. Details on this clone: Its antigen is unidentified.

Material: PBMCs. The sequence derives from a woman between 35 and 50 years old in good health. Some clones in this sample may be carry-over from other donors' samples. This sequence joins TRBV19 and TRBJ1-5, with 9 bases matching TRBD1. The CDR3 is CASSIGPRDRVRQPQHF. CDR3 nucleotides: TGTGCCAGTAGTATTGGGCCCCGGGACAGGGTTCGGCAGCCCCAGCATTTT.